What follows is one T cell receptor beta chain and its context. As yet, its antigen is unknown. The data are from a study of cytomegalovirus exposure and HLA in healthy donors. Study-level points and caveats: Fewer N-insertions than the approximately 700-donor mean were reportedly shown by an Asian-associated ancestry cluster in a later analysis. Presence/absence analyses took donor sequencing depth as roughly uniform. Later on, an analysis showed TCR association rates differing by HLA locus, with DRB1 the most and HLA-C the fewest.

This CDR3 has 14 residues. After removal of 7 bases from V and 5 bases from J, the junction contained 9 bases not matched to a gene. The germline V gene has CDR1 MDHEN and CDR2 SYDVKM. The PCR had 60 Vbeta and 13 Jbeta primers. Profiled with immunoSEQ multiplex PCR; TCRdb holds only in-frame clones, not every one. This sample contains 130,000 or so clones. Sequencing was carried out using PBMCs. The gene calls are TRBV28 and TRBJ1-1, with TRBD1 matching 8 bases. This TCR was sampled from a woman aged 40 to 49 in good health and CMV-seropositive. Here the CDR3 DNA reads TGTGCCAGCACCCCAGGGGGCGCTTGGACTGAAGCTTTCTTT. This encodes CASTPGGAWTEAFF.